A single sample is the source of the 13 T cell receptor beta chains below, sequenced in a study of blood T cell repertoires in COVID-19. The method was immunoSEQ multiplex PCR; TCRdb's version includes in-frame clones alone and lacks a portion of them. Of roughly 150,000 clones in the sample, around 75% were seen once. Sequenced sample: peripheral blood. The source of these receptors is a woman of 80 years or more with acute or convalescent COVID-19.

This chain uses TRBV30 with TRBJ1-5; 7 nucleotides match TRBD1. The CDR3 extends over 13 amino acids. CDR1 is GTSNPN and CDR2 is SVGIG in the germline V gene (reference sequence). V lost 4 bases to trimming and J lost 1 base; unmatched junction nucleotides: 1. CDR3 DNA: TGTGCCTGGAACAGGGGAAGCAATCAGCCCCAGCATTTT. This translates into CAWNRGSNQPQHF. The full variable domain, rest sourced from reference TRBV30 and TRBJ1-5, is SQTIHQWPATLVQPVGSPLSLECTVEGTSNPNLYWYRQAAGRGLQLLFYSVGIGQISSEVPQNLSASRPQDRQFILSSKKLLLSDSGFYLCAWNRGSNQPQHFGDGTRLSIL.

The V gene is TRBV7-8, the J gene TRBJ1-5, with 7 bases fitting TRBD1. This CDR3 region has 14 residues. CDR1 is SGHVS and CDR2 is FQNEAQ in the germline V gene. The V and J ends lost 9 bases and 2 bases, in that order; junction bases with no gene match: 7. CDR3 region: CASTGEFGNQPQHF. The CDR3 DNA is TGTGCCAGTACAGGGGAATTTGGCAATCAGCCCCAGCATTTT.

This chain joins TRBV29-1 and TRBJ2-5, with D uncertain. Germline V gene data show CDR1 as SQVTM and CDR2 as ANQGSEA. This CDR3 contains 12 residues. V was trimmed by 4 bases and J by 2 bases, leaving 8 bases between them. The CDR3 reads CSVVTFQETQYF. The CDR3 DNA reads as TGCAGCGTTGTGACTTTTCAAGAGACCCAGTACTTC.

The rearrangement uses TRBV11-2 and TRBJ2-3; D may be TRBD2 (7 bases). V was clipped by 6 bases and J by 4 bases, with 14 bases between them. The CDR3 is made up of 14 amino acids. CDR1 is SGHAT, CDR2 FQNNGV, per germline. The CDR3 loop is CASRRGGGADTQYF. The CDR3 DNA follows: TGTGCCAGCAGAAGGGGAGGGGGGGCAGATACGCAGTATTTT.

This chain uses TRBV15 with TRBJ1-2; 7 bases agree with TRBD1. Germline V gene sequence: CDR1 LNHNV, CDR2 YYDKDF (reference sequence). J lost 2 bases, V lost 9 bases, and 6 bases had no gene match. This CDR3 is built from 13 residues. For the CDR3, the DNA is TGTGCCACAACTCCACAGGGGAACTATGGCTACACCTTC. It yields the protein CATTPQGNYGYTF.

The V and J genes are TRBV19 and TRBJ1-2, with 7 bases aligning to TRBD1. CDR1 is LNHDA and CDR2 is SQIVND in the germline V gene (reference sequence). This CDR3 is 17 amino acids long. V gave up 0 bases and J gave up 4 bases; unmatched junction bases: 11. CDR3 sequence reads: CASSIDRRGRVVYGYTF. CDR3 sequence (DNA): TGTGCCAGTAGTATAGATCGGAGGGGGCGCGTCGTCTATGGCTACACCTTC. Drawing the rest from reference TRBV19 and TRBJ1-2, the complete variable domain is DGGITQSPKYLFRKEGQNVTLSCEQNLNHDAMYWYRQDPGQGLRLIYYSQIVNDFQKGDIAEGYSVSREKKESFPLTVTSAQKNPTAFYLCASSIDRRGRVVYGYTFGSGTRLTVV.

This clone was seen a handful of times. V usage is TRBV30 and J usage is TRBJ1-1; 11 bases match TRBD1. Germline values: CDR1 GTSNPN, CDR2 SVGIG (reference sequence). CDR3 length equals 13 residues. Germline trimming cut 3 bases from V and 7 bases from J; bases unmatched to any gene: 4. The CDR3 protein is CAWRGQGVGEAFF. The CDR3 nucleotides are TGTGCCTGGAGGGGACAGGGGGTGGGTGAAGCTTTCTTT.

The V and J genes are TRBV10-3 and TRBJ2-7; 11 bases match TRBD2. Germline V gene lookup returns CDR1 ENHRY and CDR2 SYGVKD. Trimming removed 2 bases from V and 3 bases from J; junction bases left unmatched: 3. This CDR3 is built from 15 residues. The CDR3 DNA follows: TGTGCCATCAGTGAGCGTCTAGCGGGGGGCTACGAGCAGTACTTC. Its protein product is CAISERLAGGYEQYF.

The CDR3 here is CASSYGPGSNQPQHF. The CDR3 region has the DNA TGTGCCAGCAGTTACGGCCCAGGTAGCAATCAGCCCCAGCATTTT. J is TRBJ1-5 and V is TRBV6-5; D unclear. CDR1 is MNHEY and CDR2 is SVGAGI in the germline V gene. CDR3 length: 15 amino acids. V was clipped by 2 bases and J by 0 bases, with 8 bases between them.

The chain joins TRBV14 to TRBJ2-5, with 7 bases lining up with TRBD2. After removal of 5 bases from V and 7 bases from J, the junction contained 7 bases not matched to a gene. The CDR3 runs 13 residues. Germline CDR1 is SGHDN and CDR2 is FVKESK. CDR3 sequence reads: CASSGREIRTQYF. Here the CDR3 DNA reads TGTGCCAGCAGCGGGAGGGAAATACGGACCCAGTACTTC.

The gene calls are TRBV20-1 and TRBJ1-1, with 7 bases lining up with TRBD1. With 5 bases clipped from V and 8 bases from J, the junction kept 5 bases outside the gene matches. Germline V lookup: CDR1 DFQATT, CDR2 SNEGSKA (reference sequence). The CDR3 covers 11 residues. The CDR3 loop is CSAWGQTEAFF. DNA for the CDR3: TGCAGTGCTTGGGGACAGACCGAAGCTTTCTTT.

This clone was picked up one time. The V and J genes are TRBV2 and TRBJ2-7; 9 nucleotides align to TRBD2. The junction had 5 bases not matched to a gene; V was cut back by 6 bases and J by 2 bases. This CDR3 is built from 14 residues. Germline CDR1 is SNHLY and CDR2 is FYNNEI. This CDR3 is CASRGLAQAYEQYF. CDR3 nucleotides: TGTGCCAGCAGGGGACTAGCCCAGGCCTACGAGCAGTACTTC.

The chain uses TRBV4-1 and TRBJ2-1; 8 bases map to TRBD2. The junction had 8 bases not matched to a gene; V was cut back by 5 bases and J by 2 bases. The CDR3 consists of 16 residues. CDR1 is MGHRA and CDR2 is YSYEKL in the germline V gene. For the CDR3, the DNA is TGCGCCAGCAGCGGCACGGGGGGGTGGACCTACAATGAGCAGTTCTTC. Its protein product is CASSGTGGWTYNEQFF.